This entry describes one TCR beta chain. Its antigen is currently unknown. V shed 1 base and J shed 5 bases, with 8 bases lying between them. This CDR3 is 13 amino acids long. The V gene's germline CDR1 is SGHTA and CDR2 FQGNSA. The sample is drawn from a study of early T cells in non-severe SARS-CoV-2 infection. Study observations and caveats: VDJdb matching skewed toward anti-spike CD8 responses, missing private and CD4 specificities.

TCRdb fed the 5' RACE reads into MiXCR, producing one record per CDR3 protein. The sample consists of some 63,000 distinct CDR3 sequences, about an eighth of them appearing once. This TCR came from an adult who was a healthcare worker with PCR-confirmed SARS-CoV-2 infection or an uninfected control (not recorded which). The chain joins TRBV7-2 to TRBJ2-5; D gene uncertain. Input material: whole blood. In nucleotides, the CDR3 is TGTGCCAGCAGCTTAGGGAGTTCGGAGACCCAGTACTTC. Translated: CASSLGSSETQYF. Filled out from reference TRBV7-2 and TRBJ2-5, the complete variable domain reads GAGVSQSPSNKVTEKGKDVELRCDPISGHTALYWYRQSLGQGLEFLIYFQGNSAPDKSGLPSDRFSAERTGGSVSTLTIQRTQQEDSAVYLCASSLGSSETQYFGPGTRLLVL.